This TCR beta chain came from a study of regulatory T cells in long-lasting Graves disease. Regarding the study as a whole: Sample size was small, which may have lowered accuracy.

Construction of TCR beta libraries relied on iRepertoire HTBI primers and on Arm-PCR targeting CDR3 regions. TCRdb itself ran the multiplex PCR reads through MiXCR, one entry per CDR3 protein. The sample includes 350,000 to 500,000 distinct CDR3 sequences, about a sixth seen only once; the top ten take roughly 10%. This clonotype was recorded at least ten times. Its antigen is not known. Time point defined: newly diagnosed GD, antithyroid drugs for less than 3 months. The TCR library was prepared using RNA isolated from PBMCs. The CDR3 spans 15 residues. Germline trimming cut 3 bases from V and 2 bases from J; bases unmatched to any gene: 3. Germline V lookup: CDR1 SGHAT, CDR2 FQNNGV. This sample was shared with a second study, whose subject was T cells in Graves' hyperthyroidism and ophthalmopathy. That report notes: Primed by the HTBI set, a first-round RT-PCR was run on the TCR CDR3.

J is TRBJ2-5 and V is TRBV11-2; 10 bases align to TRBD2. The sequence came from a woman under 40 with Graves disease. Sequenced here: peripheral blood mononuclear cells (PBMCs), sampled at new diagnosis, from a patient treated with antithyroid drugs. The CDR3 loop is CASSFSAGGQETQYF. The CDR3 nucleotides read TGTGCCAGCAGCTTCTCAGCGGGAGGGCAAGAGACCCAGTACTTC.